This T cell receptor (beta chain) was recorded in a study of blood T cell repertoires in COVID-19. Overall study: The study drew acute and convalescent COVID-19 samples from the United States, Italy and Spain. PBMCs, B-cell-depleted T cells, or T cells provided the cDNA or gDNA that made up the material.

Per the authors' pipeline: Researchers report that nucleated cell counts were estimated from reference gene primer amplification. Produced via immunoSEQ multiplex PCR; TCRdb's table is partial and in-frame only. That table is the source of V, J and clone size, and D and trimming were worked out from the DNA. The repertoire holds around 240,000 clones, with approximately 80% as singletons. The CDR3 runs to 18 residues. This receptor was obtained from a woman of 80 years or more with acute or convalescent COVID-19. This chain links TRBV21-1 with TRBJ1-5. TRBV21-1 is a pseudogene segment. Sequenced sample: peripheral blood. The CDR3 loop is CASSKAGEVDPLNQPQHF. Here the CDR3 DNA reads TGTGCCAGCAGCAAAGCGGGGGAGGTTGACCCCCTCAATCAGCCCCAGCATTTT.